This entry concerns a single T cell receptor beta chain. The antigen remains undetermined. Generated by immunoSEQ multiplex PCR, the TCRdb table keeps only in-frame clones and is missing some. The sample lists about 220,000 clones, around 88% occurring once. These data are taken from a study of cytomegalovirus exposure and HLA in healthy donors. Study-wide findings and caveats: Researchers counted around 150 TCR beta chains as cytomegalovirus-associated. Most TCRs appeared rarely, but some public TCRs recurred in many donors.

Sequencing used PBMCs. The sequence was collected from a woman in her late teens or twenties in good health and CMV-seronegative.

The CDR3 loop reads CASSLGAGLAETQYF. For the CDR3, the DNA is TGTGCCAGCAGCTTAGGGGCGGGTCTCGCCGAGACCCAGTACTTC. The gene calls are TRBV7-2 and TRBJ2-5; D perhaps matches TRBD2 (5 bases). V was cut by 1 base and J by 5 bases, with 14 bases left in between. The CDR3 is made up of 15 amino acids. Germline V gene data show CDR1 as SGHTA and CDR2 as FQGNSA.